These T cell receptor beta chains were read from a single sample in a study of T cell repertoires in cytomegalovirus infection. In TCRdb, the reads were re-called with MiXCR into one record per CDR3 protein. The data contain 300,000 to 400,000 distinct CDR3 sequences, more than 8% of them singletons. The sequenced sample consisted of PBMCs. These receptors were obtained from a human donor in good health (CMV status not recorded). Some clones in this sample may be carry-over from other donors' samples. The CDR3 runs from the conserved cysteine through the conserved F or W. Fields, in order: J gene, V gene, D gene, clone size, CDR3 protein, CDR3 DNA. D genes are given only for firm matches. Only some rows state a clone size, as once, few, many or a class for expanded clones.

TRBJ2-4	TRBV20-1	TRBD2	few	CSAWGGVVAGGKNIQYF	TGCAGTGCTTGGGGTGGTGTGGTAGCGGGGGGGAAAAACATTCAGTACTTC
TRBJ2-2	TRBV7-2	.	many	CASSNRGGAGATGELFF	TGTGCCAGCAGTAATAGGGGGGGGGCAGGGGCCACCGGGGAGCTGTTTTTT
TRBJ1-4	TRBV19	.	few	CASRDSRNEKLFF	TGTGCCAGTAGGGACAGCCGAAATGAAAAACTGTTTTTT
TRBJ1-5	TRBV28	TRBD1	few	CASNWDSQWPQHF	TGTGCCAGCAATTGGGACAGTCAATGGCCCCAGCATTTT
TRBJ1-5	TRBV19	TRBD1	many	CASSTMTGKGSNQPQHF	TGTGCCAGTAGTACTATGACAGGGAAAGGGAGCAATCAGCCCCAGCATTTT
TRBJ1-1	TRBV19	.	few	CASSSEGETNTEAFF	TGTGCCAGTAGTTCAGAAGGGGAAACGAACACTGAAGCTTTCTTT
TRBJ1-2	TRBV5-6	.	few	CASSRMGVGTF	TGTGCCAGCAGCCGCATGGGAGTGGGCACCTTC
TRBJ2-6	TRBV7-9	TRBD2	many	CASSPTSGRNSGANVLTF	TGTGCCAGCAGCCCTACTAGCGGGAGAAATTCTGGGGCCAACGTCCTGACTTTC
TRBJ2-7	TRBV28	TRBD2	few	CASCSPRTSGSSYEQYF	TGTGCCAGCTGTTCCCCGCGGACTAGCGGGAGCTCCTACGAGCAGTACTTC
TRBJ2-1	TRBV6-1	TRBD2	few	CASSQRLAGEAEQFF	TGTGCCAGCAGTCAACGACTAGCGGGAGAGGCTGAGCAGTTCTTC
TRBJ1-3	TRBV28	.	many	CASSGAGTGNTIYF	TGTGCCAGCAGTGGGGCGGGAACTGGAAACACCATATATTTT
TRBJ2-6	TRBV4-1	.	.	CASSTGQRRSGANVLTF	TGCGCCAGCAGCACCGGACAGCGCCGCTCTGGGGCCAACGTCCTGACTTTC
TRBJ1-5	TRBV4-3	.	.	CASSQDRTADHSNQPQHF	TGCGCCAGCAGCCAAGACAGGACAGCGGATCATAGCAATCAGCCCCAGCATTTT
TRBJ2-7	TRBV28	TRBD2	.	CASSPPGGTNYEQYF	TGTGCCAGCAGTCCACCGGGGGGTACTAACTACGAGCAGTACTTC
TRBJ2-5	TRBV6-2/TRBV6-3	.	few	CASSQLSSAIVQETQYF	TGTGCCAGCAGCCAGCTTTCTTCCGCGATAGTCCAAGAGACCCAGTACTTC
TRBJ1-1	TRBV19	TRBD1	many	CASTDSGTGQTEAFF	TGTGCCAGTACTGACTCCGGGACAGGGCAAACTGAAGCTTTCTTT
TRBJ1-2	TRBV4-2	.	.	CASSQDKGVGYGYTF	TGTGCCAGCAGCCAAGATAAGGGGGTTGGCTATGGCTACACCTTC
TRBJ2-3	TRBV7-3	.	many	CASSRQGGMGDTQYF	TGTGCCAGCAGTCGGCAGGGCGGTATGGGAGATACGCAGTATTTT
TRBJ1-2	TRBV7-2	.	many	CASSLAKGDYGYTF	TGTGCCAGCAGCTTAGCAAAGGGAGACTATGGCTACACCTTC
TRBJ2-1	TRBV6-4	.	.	CASSDSAGPIHNEQFF	TGTGCCAGCAGTGACTCGGCAGGTCCTATTCACAATGAGCAGTTCTTC
TRBJ2-1	TRBV7-2	.	.	CASSPGPNLSYNEQFF	TGTGCCAGCAGCCCAGGTCCGAATCTCTCCTACAATGAGCAGTTCTTC
TRBJ2-1	TRBV19	TRBD2	.	CASSISGGNNEQFF	TGTGCCAGTAGTATAAGCGGGGGTAACAATGAGCAGTTCTTC
TRBJ2-3	TRBV5-4	TRBD1	.	CASSYPGQGADTQYF	TGTGCCAGCAGCTATCCGGGACAGGGTGCAGATACGCAGTATTTT
TRBJ2-2	TRBV4-1	.	many	CASSHLGGNTGELFF	TGCGCCAGCAGCCACCTCGGGGGTAACACCGGGGAGCTGTTTTTT
TRBJ2-2	TRBV19	.	.	CASSIAGRLNTGELFF	TGTGCCAGTAGTATCGCCGGCCGGTTGAACACCGGGGAGCTGTTTTTT
TRBJ2-1	TRBV24-1	.	few	CATSDYPGPNEQFF	TGTGCCACCAGTGATTATCCGGGCCCCAATGAGCAGTTCTTC
TRBJ1-1	TRBV27	.	.	CASSYLGGATEAFF	TGTGCCAGCAGTTATTTAGGGGGTGCTACTGAAGCTTTCTTT
TRBJ2-7	TRBV4-2	TRBD1	many	CASSQDQGRGPREQYF	TGTGCCAGCAGCCAAGATCAAGGCAGGGGGCCTAGGGAGCAGTACTTC
TRBJ2-7	TRBV15	TRBD2	few	CATSRASGTPTSYEQYF	TGTGCCACCAGCCGAGCTAGCGGGACGCCAACATCCTACGAGCAGTACTTC
TRBJ2-3	TRBV9	.	many	CASRGRSGSDTQYF	TGTGCCAGCAGGGGTCGGAGCGGGTCAGATACGCAGTATTTT
TRBJ1-2	TRBV18	.	.	CASSPSGSVGYTF	TGTGCCAGCTCACCCTCGGGGTCCGTCGGCTACACCTTC
TRBJ1-1	TRBV7-2	.	.	CASSPIPRGTYTEAFF	TGTGCCAGCAGCCCTATCCCGCGGGGGACTTACACTGAAGCTTTCTTT
TRBJ2-5	TRBV11-2	.	few	CASSLDRVGQYF	TGTGCCAGCAGCTTAGATCGGGTTGGACAGTACTTC
TRBJ2-7	TRBV20-1	TRBD1	few	CSAQGKTGDYEQYF	TGCAGTGCCCAGGGTAAGACAGGGGACTACGAGCAGTACTTC
TRBJ2-3	TRBV7-2	.	.	CASSLQVGDTQYF	TGTGCCAGCAGCTTACAAGTGGGGGATACGCAGTATTTT